What follows are 5 T cell receptor beta chains derived from one specimen sequenced in a study of PD-L1 blockade in urothelial cancer. Assay: immunoSEQ multiplex PCR; the TCRdb copy retains only in-frame clones and omits some. The sample lists approximately 51,000 clones; approximately 83% were seen once. The starting material was PBMCs, obtained around atezolizumab (anti-PD-L1) treatment. The receptors originated from a man aged 55 to 70 with urothelial cancer.

This clone was seen a handful of times. The CDR3 bases are TGTGCCAGCAGCCCAACCGCGACAAGCTACGAGCAGTACTTC. Amino acids: CASSPTATSYEQYF. The V call is TRBV7-3, the J call TRBJ2-7; no reliable D call. Trimming shortened V by 5 bases and J by 3 bases, and 14 bases separated the two germline ends. There are 14 residues in the CDR3. The germline gives CDR1 SGHTA, CDR2 FQGTGA.

The genes are TRBV28 and TRBJ1-5; D gene uncertain. The CDR3 consists of 12 residues. From germline, CDR1 is MDHEN and CDR2 SYDVKM. Deletions cut 2 bases from V and 9 bases from J, with 8 bases between. CDR3 sequence (DNA): TGTGCCAGCAGTTTAGAGAGTCGGCCCCAGCATTTT. It yields the protein CASSLESRPQHF.

The J gene is TRBJ1-2, the V gene TRBV7-2, with 8 nucleotides matching TRBD1. The CDR3 runs to 14 residues. Losses at the gene ends were 3 bases for V and 2 bases for J; bases not matched to a gene: 2. Germline CDR1 is SGHTA and CDR2 is FQGNSA. CDR3: CASSFGQGNYGYTF. The CDR3 coding sequence is TGTGCCAGCAGCTTCGGACAGGGCAACTATGGCTACACCTTC.

The rearrangement joins TRBV9 to TRBJ1-1; D perhaps matches TRBD1 (6 bases). This CDR3 is 15 amino acids long. With 4 bases removed from V and 2 bases from J, the gap between germline ends came to 15 bases. The germline V gene encodes CDR1 SGDLS and CDR2 YYNGEE. CDR3 residues: CASSSPRGGNTEAFF. The CDR3 DNA reads TGTGCCAGCAGCTCACCAAGGGGGGGTAACACTGAAGCTTTCTTT.

The chain combines TRBV9 with TRBJ1-1, with D possibly matching TRBD1 (6 bases). Trimming removed 0 bases from V and 1 base from J, with 10 bases in between. Germline values: CDR1 SGDLS, CDR2 YYNGEE. CDR3 length equals 15 residues. The CDR3 loop reads CASSVVDSGNTEAFF. The DNA of the CDR3 is TGTGCCAGCAGCGTAGTGGACAGTGGGAACACTGAAGCTTTCTTT.